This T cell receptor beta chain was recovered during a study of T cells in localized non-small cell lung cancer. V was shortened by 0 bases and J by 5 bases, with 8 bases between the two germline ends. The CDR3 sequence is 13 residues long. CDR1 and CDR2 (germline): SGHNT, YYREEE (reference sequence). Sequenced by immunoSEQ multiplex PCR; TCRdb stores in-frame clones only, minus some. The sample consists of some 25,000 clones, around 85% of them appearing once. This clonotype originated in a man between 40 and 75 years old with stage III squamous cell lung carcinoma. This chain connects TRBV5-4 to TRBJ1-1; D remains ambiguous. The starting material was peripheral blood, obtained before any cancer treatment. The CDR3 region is CASSLGGTTEAFF. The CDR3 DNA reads TGTGCCAGCAGCTTGGGAGGTACGACTGAAGCTTTCTTT.